This is a list of T cell receptor beta chains from one sample in a study of vaccination and CD4 T cells after COVID-19. For these TCRs, the target antigens are not known. TCRdb re-called the PCR reads with MiXCR, one entry per CDR3 protein. The sample holds about 15,000 distinct CDR3 sequences, about 39% seen once. The sequenced sample was CD4+ T cells from blood, cultured in vitro. Receptors were obtained from a human donor who had recovered from COVID-19. CDR3s include the opening cysteine and the closing phenylalanine or tryptophan. Each record gives: V gene, CDR3 length, D gene, J gene, clone size, CDR3 DNA, CDR3 protein. The D gene is left open where the match is weak. Clone size is stated in some rows and not others, as once, few, many or a class when expanded.

TRBV2	20	TRBD1	TRBJ2-5	once	TGTGCCAGCAGTGAAGGTTTCGGAATCGTGGGGACAGGGAACCAAGAGACCCAGTACTTC	CASSEGFGIVGTGNQETQYF
TRBV6-1	15	TRBD2	TRBJ2-2	NA	TGTGCCAGCAGTAAGACTAGCGGGGTCGCCGGGGAGCTGTTTTTT	CASSKTSGVAGELFF
TRBV5-1	15	TRBD1	TRBJ1-6	NA	TGCGCCAGCAGCGGCGGGGGACAGGGAAGTTCACCCCTCCACTTT	CASSGGGQGSSPLHF
TRBV27	13	NA	TRBJ1-2	NA	TGTGCCAGCAGCCCCGCAGGGGTACACGGCTACACCTTC	CASSPAGVHGYTF
TRBV7-9	13	TRBD1	TRBJ2-3	NA	TGTGCCAGCAGTCTACAGGGGACAGATACGCAGTATTTT	CASSLQGTDTQYF
TRBV6-4	14	TRBD2	TRBJ2-3	few	TGTGCCAGCGGTAGCGGGAGAAGCACAGATACGCAGTATTTT	CASGSGRSTDTQYF
TRBV27	17	NA	TRBJ1-6	NA	TGTGCCAGCAGTCCCACGACATCCGGGACGGGGGGGTCACCCCTCCACTTT	CASSPTTSGTGGSPLHF
TRBV20-1	17	TRBD2	TRBJ2-3	few	TGCAGTGCTAGAGCCGCCAGGACTAGCGGGGACACAGATACGCAGTATTTT	CSARAARTSGDTDTQYF
TRBV21-1	13	NA	TRBJ1-1	NA	TGTGCCAGCAGCCGACAGGCCATTTTGGTGGCTTTCTTT	CASSRQAILVAFF
TRBV6-1	15	NA	TRBJ1-1	NA	TGTGCCAGCAGTCAGCCGGGACGGAAGAACACTGAAGCTTTCTTT	CASSQPGRKNTEAFF
TRBV5-8	18	TRBD1	TRBJ1-2	NA	TGTGCCAGCAGCTTACCGGACAGGGGGCGAAAATCCAACTATGGCTACACCTTC	CASSLPDRGRKSNYGYTF
TRBV19	12	NA	TRBJ2-5	NA	TGTGCCAGTAGAGGAATCCAAGAGACCCAGTACTTC	CASRGIQETQYF
TRBV4-3	14	NA	TRBJ2-3	NA	TGCGCCAGCAGCCAAGATTGGCCTGCCGATACGCAGTATTTT	CASSQDWPADTQYF
TRBV24-1	16	TRBD2	TRBJ2-3	few	TGTGCCACCAGTGATTTACTAGCGGGGGGCACAGATACGCAGTATTTT	CATSDLLAGGTDTQYF
TRBV27	14	NA	TRBJ2-7	NA	TGTGCCAGCAGTTCTGGATTGCTAATCACCGAGCAGTACTTC	CASSSGLLITEQYF
TRBV27	14	NA	TRBJ1-5	few	TGTGCCAGCAGTCTGACGGGGACGGGTCAGCCCCAGCATTTT	CASSLTGTGQPQHF
TRBV11-3	15	NA	TRBJ2-1	NA	TGTGCCAGCAGCTTAGATGCCGGGGACTACAATGAGCAGTTCTTC	CASSLDAGDYNEQFF
TRBV11-2	21	TRBD1	TRBJ2-5	NA	TGTGCCAGCAGAGATAGGGGGCCCGGAAAAGAGCCACTGATCCGAGGGGAGACCCAGTACTTC	CASRDRGPGKEPLIRGETQYF
TRBV28	17	NA	TRBJ2-6	NA	TGTGCCAGCAGTCCCTCGCGGCCAAGCTCTGGGGCCAACGTCCTGACTTTC	CASSPSRPSSGANVLTF
TRBV6-5	16	TRBD1	TRBJ2-2	few	TGTGCCAGCAGTTCCCCGGGACAGGGGGTTGGCGGGGAGCTGTTTTTT	CASSSPGQGVGGELFF
TRBV20-1	16	TRBD1	TRBJ1-5	NA	TGCAGTGCTGGAGGATCTTCAGGACAGGGTTATCAGCCCCAGCATTTT	CSAGGSSGQGYQPQHF
TRBV11-1	15	NA	TRBJ2-3	NA	TGTGCCAGCAGCCCAACTCCGAACCCCACAGATACGCAGTATTTT	CASSPTPNPTDTQYF
TRBV20-1	15	NA	TRBJ1-2	NA	TGCAGTGCTAGAGATAGCTCTGTCGGGATTTCTGGCTACACCTTC	CSARDSSVGISGYTF
TRBV6-1	15	TRBD1	TRBJ2-2	few	TGTGCCAGCAGCCGGGGACAGGGAGGCACCGGGGAGCTGTTTTTT	CASSRGQGGTGELFF
TRBV30	14	TRBD1	TRBJ1-2	NA	TGTGCCTGGGTAGGGGGAGGGACAGACTATGGCTACACCTTC	CAWVGGGTDYGYTF
TRBV15	17	TRBD1	TRBJ1-5	few	TGTGCCACCAGCAGAGACCAAAACACAGGGGGCGGCCAGCCCCAGCATTTT	CATSRDQNTGGGQPQHF
TRBV10-3	12	NA	TRBJ1-2	NA	TGTGCCATCAGTGAGTCCCAGGGTGGCTACACCTTC	CAISESQGGYTF
TRBV6-1	14	NA	TRBJ1-3	NA	TGTGCCAGCAGTTTACAGGGATCTGGAAACACCATATATTTT	CASSLQGSGNTIYF
TRBV20-1	14	NA	TRBJ1-1	once	TGCAGTGCCCAAGATCCGTGGGAGCGCACTGAAGCTTTCTTT	CSAQDPWERTEAFF
TRBV15	19	TRBD2	TRBJ2-1	NA	TGTGCCACCAGCAGAGATCCCCTGTTACTAGCGGGAGATTACAATGAGCAGTTCTTC	CATSRDPLLLAGDYNEQFF
TRBV21-1	21	NA	TRBJ2-1	NA	NA	CASSSFGWGTGTGSSYNEQFF
TRBV29-1	13	NA	TRBJ1-1	few	TGCAGCGTTGAAGTTACAGTCTTCACTGAAGCTTTCTTT	CSVEVTVFTEAFF
TRBV3-1	13	NA	TRBJ1-2	NA	TGTGCCAGCAGCCAATCCGGGGGCTATGGCTACACCTTC	CASSQSGGYGYTF
TRBV2	13	NA	TRBJ1-1	few	TGTGCCAGCAGTGTTGGGGTGGGCACTGAAGCTTTCTTT	CASSVGVGTEAFF
TRBV5-1	13	NA	TRBJ2-3	NA	TGCGCCAGCAGCGGAGCGAGGGGTCATACGCAGTATTTT	CASSGARGHTQYF
TRBV7-2	15	NA	TRBJ1-1	NA	TGTGCCAGCAGCCCCCAAGGGCGGTCCCACACTGAAGCTTTCTTT	CASSPQGRSHTEAFF
TRBV27	12	NA	TRBJ1-2	NA	TGTGCCAGCAGTTCGGTAGGGGAAGGCTACACCTTC	CASSSVGEGYTF
TRBV19	15	NA	TRBJ1-1	NA	TGTGCCAGTCTCCCCGGCGGGGGGGGCGCGGCTGAAGCTTTCTTT	CASLPGGGGAAEAFF
TRBV4-1	14	NA	TRBJ1-1	NA	TGCGCCAGCAGCCAATTTACCCGGAACACTGAAGCTTTCTTT	CASSQFTRNTEAFF
TRBV9	13	NA	TRBJ2-7	NA	TGTGCCAGCAGCGTAGGCAGTTCCTACGAGCAGTACTTC	CASSVGSSYEQYF
TRBV12-3/TRBV12-4	14	NA	TRBJ1-1	NA	TGTGCCAGCACCACGAGGGGGGGGAACACTGAAGCTTTCTTT	CASTTRGGNTEAFF
TRBV19	11	TRBD1	TRBJ2-1	NA	TGTGCCACCACCGACAGGGATGAGCAGTTCTTC	CATTDRDEQFF
TRBV5-8	14	TRBD1	TRBJ2-7	NA	TGTGCCAGCAGCTTCGGACAGGGGGCGGGGGAGCAGTACTTC	CASSFGQGAGEQYF
TRBV7-9	16	NA	TRBJ2-5	few	TGTGCCAGCAGCTTAGAAGGCCCTCGGGGCCAAGAGACCCAGTACTTC	CASSLEGPRGQETQYF
TRBV10-2	15	TRBD2	TRBJ2-3	NA	TGCGCCAGCGCACTTTCGGCAGCGGGGGGGCATACGCAGTATTTT	CASALSAAGGHTQYF
TRBV6-5	15	NA	TRBJ1-2	few	TGTGCCAGCAGTTACTCGAGCGGGGGCGACTATGGCTACACCTTC	CASSYSSGGDYGYTF
TRBV6-2/TRBV6-3	13	NA	TRBJ1-5	NA	TGTGCCAGCAACCAACCGGGGCGAGCCTCCTGGCATTTT	CASNQPGRASWHF
TRBV18	13	NA	TRBJ1-2	NA	TGTGCCAGCTCACCACGAACCGCCAGTGGCTACACCTTC	CASSPRTASGYTF
TRBV15	15	TRBD1	TRBJ1-6	few	TGTGCCACCAGCGGAAGACAGGGGAGTAATTCACCCCTCCACTTT	CATSGRQGSNSPLHF
TRBV2	13	TRBD1	TRBJ1-1	few	TGTGCCAGCAGTGTAAGGACAGGGGGTGAAGCTTTCTTT	CASSVRTGGEAFF
TRBV6-1	14	NA	TRBJ1-1	NA	TGTGCCAGCAGGACCGCTCTACAGTCGACAGGTCCGTTCTTT	CASRTALQSTGPFF
TRBV24-1	14	NA	TRBJ1-1	NA	TGTGCCACCAGTGACAGGGCGGGGAACACTGAAGCTTTCTTT	CATSDRAGNTEAFF
TRBV15	17	TRBD2	TRBJ2-5	NA	TGTGCCACCAGCAGAGGCTCCTGGACTAGCGGAGAAGAGACCCAGTACTTC	CATSRGSWTSGEETQYF
TRBV7-9	14	TRBD2	TRBJ2-7	NA	TGTGCCAGCAGCTCGACTAGCAGCCGATACGAGCAGTACTTC	CASSSTSSRYEQYF
TRBV20-1	14	TRBD1	TRBJ2-3	NA	TGCAGTGCTTTCCAGGGGGTACACCCAGATACGCAGTATTTT	CSAFQGVHPDTQYF
TRBV12-3/TRBV12-4	14	TRBD1	TRBJ1-1	NA	TGTGCCAGCAGTTTGGGACAGGGGAACACTGAAGCTTTCTTT	CASSLGQGNTEAFF
TRBV24-1	13	NA	TRBJ1-1	few	TGTGCCACCAGTGACCCTCCTTCCTTAGAAGCTTTCTTT	CATSDPPSLEAFF